This passage covers 13 T cell receptor beta chains from one sample sequenced in a study of T cell responses to AZD1222 COVID-19 vaccine. Repertoires were generated with immunoSEQ multiplex PCR, while TCRdb's copy carries only in-frame clones and drops some. The table has 100,000 or so clones, around nine tenths seen once. This specimen consisted of peripheral blood, obtained on day 0 of AZD1222 vaccination. The receptors originated from an adult in good health.

The V call is TRBV6-5, the J call TRBJ1-2; 11 nucleotides match TRBD1. The J segment lost 3 bases and the V segment lost 4 bases, leaving 1 base of the junction unmatched. The CDR3 consists of 14 residues. From germline, CDR1 is MNHEY and CDR2 SVGAGI. CDR3: CASSWGQGDYGYTF. CDR3 coding DNA: TGTGCCAGCAGTTGGGGACAGGGGGACTATGGCTACACCTTC.

V is TRBV3-1 (or the pseudogene TRBV3-2) and J is TRBJ1-3; perhaps TRBD1 as D (6 bases). Deletions cut 2 bases from V and 0 bases from J, with 11 bases between. Germline CDR1 and CDR2: LGHDT and YNNKEL (reference sequence). The CDR3 loop spans 16 amino acids. Written as DNA, the CDR3 is TGTGCCAGCAGCCAAATCGTAGGGGGCTCTGGAAACACCATATATTTT. It codes for CASSQIVGGSGNTIYF.

V and J are TRBV19 and TRBJ1-6; the D gene is possibly TRBD1 (6 bases). The V gene's germline CDR1 is LNHDA and CDR2 SQIVND (reference sequence). The CDR3 has 14 residues. V gave up 4 bases and J gave up 10 bases, with 14 bases separating them. CDR3 amino acids: CASSSEAGASPLHF. The CDR3 DNA reads TGTGCCAGTAGTAGTGAGGCAGGGGCCTCACCCCTCCACTTT.

The CDR3 sequence: CASSQAGGLFF. The DNA of the CDR3 is TGTGCCAGCAGCCAAGCGGGCGGACTGTTTTTT. This chain connects TRBV14 to TRBJ1-4, with unresolved D. CDR3 length: 11 residues. Germline CDR1 and CDR2: SGHDN and FVKESK. Trimming left V 1 base short and J 13 bases short, with 7 bases between.

A few counts support this clone. The gene calls are TRBV19 and TRBJ1-4, with D possibly matching TRBD1 (5 bases). The germline V gene encodes CDR1 LNHDA and CDR2 SQIVND (reference sequence). The V end lost 6 bases, the J end lost 5 bases, and 16 bases lay between the germline ends. The CDR3 spans 15 residues. The CDR3 here is CASSPSGGLNEKLFF. The CDR3 coding sequence is TGTGCCAGTAGCCCCTCGGGGGGATTAAATGAAAAACTGTTTTTT. The full variable domain, its missing parts supplied by reference TRBV19 and TRBJ1-4, is DGGITQSPKYLFRKEGQNVTLSCEQNLNHDAMYWYRQDPGQGLRLIYYSQIVNDFQKGDIAEGYSVSREKKESFPLTVTSAQKNPTAFYLCASSPSGGLNEKLFFGSGTQLSVL.

DNA of the CDR3: TGTGCCAGCAAAGTCGAGGGGGGTTCAGGGCCCCAGCATTTT. Its protein is CASKVEGGSGPQHF. The chain is built from TRBV6-5 and TRBJ1-5; the D gene is possibly TRBD1 (6 bases). The CDR3 is 14 residues long. Germline V gene lookup returns CDR1 MNHEY and CDR2 SVGAGI. Trimming left V 7 bases short and J 9 bases short, with 19 bases between.

The chain joins TRBV19 to TRBJ1-1; D not certain. This CDR3 region has 14 residues. Germline CDR1 LNHDA, CDR2 SQIVND (reference sequence). V lost 3 bases to trimming and J lost 1 base, with 9 bases between them. CDR3 nucleotide sequence: TGTGCCAGTAGTATTTACCCCAGGAACACTGAAGCTTTCTTT. This sequence encodes CASSIYPRNTEAFF.

For the CDR3, the DNA is TGTGCCAGCAGTCACGGAGGGGACTATGGCTACACCTTC. Its translation is CASSHGGDYGYTF. The chain joins TRBV6-5 to TRBJ1-2, with D possibly being TRBD1 (5 bases). The CDR3 runs 13 residues. Trimming took off 5 bases at V and 3 bases at J, with 10 bases between the two ends. Germline CDR1 reads MNHEY; CDR2 reads SVGAGI.

The V call is TRBV3-1 (or the pseudogene TRBV3-2), the J call TRBJ1-2, with D perhaps matching TRBD1 (5 bases). This CDR3 is 13 amino acids long. Germline CDR1 is LGHDT and CDR2 is YNNKEL (reference sequence). V was pared by 4 bases and J by 8 bases, with 14 bases between. The CDR3 sequence is CASSLRWGEGYTF. The CDR3 DNA sequence: TGTGCCAGCAGCCTTCGGTGGGGGGAGGGCTACACCTTC.

The J gene is TRBJ1-5, the V gene TRBV28; TRBD1 might be the D (6 bases). The V gene's germline CDR1 is MDHEN and CDR2 SYDVKM. The CDR3 has 17 residues. Trimming cost V 2 bases and J 3 bases, with 17 bases left between them. The CDR3 DNA reads as TGTGCCAGCAGTTTAACCGGAGGGGGTCATCCCAATCAGCCCCAGCATTTT. This translates into CASSLTGGGHPNQPQHF.

This rearrangement joins TRBV6-4 to TRBJ1-1; possibly TRBD1 for D (5 bases). The CDR3 has 15 amino acids. Germline-derived CDR1 and CDR2 are MRHNA and SNTAGT. V lost 9 bases to trimming and J lost 5 bases, with 22 bases between them. CDR3 residues: CARVLGPGGFTEAFF. In DNA form, the CDR3 reads TGTGCCAGGGTTCTTGGGCCCGGGGGATTTACTGAAGCTTTCTTT.

V is TRBV11-2 and J is TRBJ1-2, with D possibly TRBD1 on 5 matching bases. Germline CDR1 is SGHAT and CDR2 is FQNNGV. V gave up 1 base and J gave up 2 bases, with 11 bases separating them. The CDR3 is 15 amino acids. The CDR3 sequence is CASSLGPGINYGYTF. Here the CDR3 DNA reads TGTGCCAGCAGCTTAGGTCCAGGGATCAACTATGGCTACACCTTC.

This chain connects TRBV19 to TRBJ1-3; D is uncertain. CDR1 LNHDA and CDR2 SQIVND come from the germline V gene (reference sequence). The CDR3 sequence is 16 residues long. Trimming stripped 5 bases from V and 0 bases from J, with 14 bases between. DNA for the CDR3: TGTGCCAGTAGTGAAACCGGGATTCCCTCTGGAAACACCATATATTTT. This sequence encodes CASSETGIPSGNTIYF.